These 27 T cell receptor beta chains came from one sample sequenced in a study of vaccination effects on CD4 cells after COVID-19. With the ViraFEST assay, the study expanded antigen-specific CD4+ T cells using viral peptide pools, then sequenced them. The authors isolated CD4+ T cells after nine to eleven days of culture. The study found no prior SARS-CoV-2 infection in the vaccine recipients, who tested negative for nucleocapsid antibodies. Sequenced by immunoSEQ multiplex PCR; TCRdb stores in-frame clones only, minus some. This table holds tens of thousands of clones, 65% to 85% found once. These receptors have no identified antigens. The sample in question was CD4+ T cells from PBMCs cultured with HCoV-NL63 spike peptides, obtained before COVID-19 vaccination. Every receptor here comes from a human donor who received a COVID-19 vaccine.

The CDR3: CASSLGLAGYNEQFF. The CDR3 DNA reads TGTGCCAGCAGCTTAGGACTAGCGGGTTACAATGAGCAGTTCTTC. V usage is TRBV7-2 and J usage is TRBJ2-1, with 10 bases that match TRBD2. This CDR3 has 15 residues. Germline V gene data show CDR1 as SGHTA and CDR2 as FQGNSA. The V and J ends lost 1 base and 4 bases, in that order; junction bases with no gene match: 1.

In this sample, this clone turned up a few times. The genes are TRBV4-1 and TRBJ1-3; TRBD1 matches at 7 bases. CDR3 length equals 15 residues. CDR1 MGHRA and CDR2 YSYEKL come from the germline V gene. V lost 4 bases, J lost 2 bases, and 5 bases stayed unmatched. CDR3 nucleotides: TGCGCCAGCAGCCCCACGACAGGGACTGGAAACACCATATATTTT. Its protein product is CASSPTTGTGNTIYF.

The rearrangement joins TRBV5-1 to TRBJ2-5, with D maybe TRBD2 (7 bases). V dropped 0 bases and J dropped 5 bases, with 20 bases sitting between them. Germline V gene lookup returns CDR1 SGHRS and CDR2 YFSETQ. The CDR3 is 17 amino acids. CDR3 in amino acids: CASSLEKAGAGGETQYF. In nucleotides, the CDR3 is TGCGCCAGCAGCTTGGAAAAGGCGGGGGCCGGAGGGGAGACCCAGTACTTC.

The chain recombines TRBV28 with TRBJ2-7; D gene unclear. Trimming pared 2 bases from V and 0 bases from J, leaving 8 bases between. The length of the CDR3 is 14 residues. Looked up from germline, CDR1 is MDHEN and CDR2 is SYDVKM. CDR3 in DNA: TGTGCCAGCAGTTTAGGGATTAGCTCCTACGAGCAGTACGTC. This gives the protein CASSLGISSYEQYV.

The rearrangement uses TRBV7-9 and TRBJ2-3, with a possible D match to TRBD2 (5 bases). Germline assignment: CDR1 SEHNR and CDR2 FQNEAQ (reference sequence). V shed 5 bases and J shed 9 bases, with 12 bases lying between them. The CDR3 loop spans 12 amino acids. The DNA of the CDR3 is TGTGCCAGCAGCCCCCATGAGGGCACGCAGTATTTT. Protein sequence: CASSPHEGTQYF.

The J gene is TRBJ2-5, the V gene TRBV12-1; no DNA check was done on the table's D call, TRBD2. TRBV12-1 is a pseudogene. This CDR3 is 17 amino acids long. CDR3 sequence: CASSFGRGGDRQETQYF. The DNA for the CDR3 is TGTGCCAGCAGCTTTGGTCGGGGAGGGGATAGACAAGAGACCCAGTACTTC.

The chain carries TRBV12-5 and TRBJ2-7; the D is unclear. The CDR3 sequence is 11 residues long. Trimming took 3 bases from V and 3 from J, leaving 3 bases between them. CDR1 and CDR2 (germline): LGHNT, FRNRAP. The CDR3 sequence is CASGFGYEQYV. In DNA, the CDR3 is TGTGCTAGTGGTTTTGGCTACGAGCAGTACGTC.

The chain employs TRBV24-1 and TRBJ2-5, with 10 bases that match TRBD1. The germline V gene has CDR1 KGHDR and CDR2 SFDVKD. V gave up 4 bases and J gave up 4 bases; unmatched junction bases: 5. The CDR3 runs 15 residues. CDR3 sequence: CATSDMGQGTETQYF. DNA for the CDR3: TGTGCCACCAGTGACATGGGACAGGGGACAGAGACCCAGTACTTC.

This CDR3 reads CASSEGTRGPGYGYTF. CDR3 DNA: TGTGCCAGCAGTGAAGGGACCCGAGGTCCGGGCTATGGCTACACCTTC. The rearrangement joins TRBV6-1 to TRBJ1-2; D is uncertain. Trimming left V 1 base short and J 4 bases short, with 16 bases between. In germline, CDR1 is MNHNS, CDR2 SASEGT. This CDR3 is built from 16 residues.

The chain carries TRBV7-2 and TRBJ2-4; D might be TRBD1 (5 bases). There are 15 residues in the CDR3. Germline lookup yields CDR1 SGHTA and CDR2 FQGNSA. V was cut by 3 bases and J by 0 bases, with 9 bases left in between. The CDR3 region is CASSFHGAAKNIQYF. The CDR3 DNA reads as TGTGCCAGCAGCTTTCATGGGGCAGCCAAAAACATTCAGTACTTC.

V is TRBV19 and J is TRBJ2-3; 7 positions match TRBD1. With V trimmed by 8 bases and J by 3 bases, 11 bases remained unmatched. The CDR3 is 15 residues long. The germline V gene encodes CDR1 LNHDA and CDR2 SQIVND (reference sequence). The CDR3, as DNA: TGTGCCAGTGCCCGGGACAGCATTGGGACAGATACGCAGTATTTT. Encoded protein: CASARDSIGTDTQYF.

The DNA of the CDR3 is TGTGCCAGCAGTGCGTCAGGGGCAGAGGAAAAACTGTTTTTT. Amino acid sequence: CASSASGAEEKLFF. The chain uses TRBV25-1 and TRBJ1-4, with D possibly matching TRBD1 (6 bases). Per the germline V gene, CDR1 is MGHDK and CDR2 is SYGVNS. V lost 4 bases, J lost 8 bases, and 14 bases lay in between. The CDR3 length is 14 residues.

The V call is TRBV28, the J call TRBJ1-6; no reliable D call. V lost 4 bases and J lost 7, with 5 bases in between. The CDR3 spans 12 residues. Germline-derived CDR1 and CDR2 are MDHEN and SYDVKM. The CDR3 protein is CASSSTNSPLHF. CDR3 in DNA: TGTGCCAGCAGTTCCACAAATTCACCCCTCCACTTT. Combining the CDR3 with reference TRBV28 and TRBJ1-6 gives the whole variable domain DVKVTQSSRYLVKRTGEKVFLECVQDMDHENMFWYRQDPGLGLRLIYFSYDVKMKEKGDIPEGYSVSREKKERFSLILESASTNQTSMYLCASSSTNSPLHFGNGTRLTVT.

This clone was observed a handful of times. The chain recombines TRBV1 with TRBJ1-2. TRBV1 has pseudogene status. This CDR3 is built from 14 residues. DNA for the CDR3: TGCACCAGCGCCCCTGGGGAATACAACTATGGCTACACCTTC. The encoded protein is CTSAPGEYNYGYTF.

The V call is TRBV11-2, the J call TRBJ2-7, with 8 bases matching TRBD1. The trim removed 5 bases at V and 0 bases at J, leaving 6 bases unmatched. The CDR3 sequence is 15 residues long. Germline V CDR1 and CDR2: SGHAT, FQNNGV. This CDR3 is CASSDTGGSSYEQYV. The CDR3 DNA follows: TGTGCCAGCAGCGATACAGGGGGTAGCTCCTACGAGCAGTACGTC.

The chain combines TRBV2 with TRBJ1-4; D remains ambiguous. V was shortened by 6 bases and J by 8 bases, with 19 bases between the two germline ends. The germline CDR1 and CDR2 sequences are SNHLY and FYNNEI. The length of the CDR3 is 15 residues. In DNA form, the CDR3 reads TGTGCCAGCAGAAGAAGCGGGCCCGATGGCGAAAAACTGTTTTTT. Protein sequence: CASRRSGPDGEKLFF.

The chain couples TRBV6-6 to TRBJ1-2; D gene unclear. The CDR3 is made up of 12 amino acids. Trimming took 5 bases from V and 2 from J, leaving 6 bases between them. The germline gives CDR1 MNHNY, CDR2 SVGAGI (reference sequence). The CDR3 region is CASSDKNYGYTF. CDR3 nucleotides: TGTGCCAGCAGTGACAAAAACTATGGCTACACCTTC.

The chain has TRBV5-1 and TRBJ1-2; D unclear. The CDR3 is 15 amino acids. Per the germline V gene, CDR1 is SGHRS and CDR2 is YFSETQ. The V end was cut by 3 bases, the J end by 1 base, with 13 bases between. CDR3 loop: CASSSLSGHNYGYTF. For the CDR3, the DNA is TGCGCCAGCAGCTCCCTTAGTGGCCATAACTATGGCTACACCTTC.

The chain uses TRBV18 and TRBJ2-7, with TRBD1 matching over 7 bases. The CDR3 is 14 residues long. V lost 1 base, J lost 6 bases, and 6 bases stayed unmatched. CDR1 and CDR2 (germline): KGHSH, LQKENI. The CDR3 DNA reads as TGTGCCAGCTCACCACGGTATACAGGGGCCGAGCAGTACGTC. Its translation: CASSPRYTGAEQYV.

The rearrangement links TRBV28 to TRBJ2-3, with TRBD2 matching 9 bases. CDR3 length: 14 amino acids. CDR1 is MDHEN and CDR2 is SYDVKM in the germline V gene. The V and J ends lost 7 bases and 1 base, in that order; junction bases with no gene match: 3. CDR3 nucleotide sequence: TGTGCCAGCACGAAGCGGGGGGGCACAGATACGCAGTATTTT. As protein: CASTKRGGTDTQYF.

J is TRBJ2-3 and V is TRBV27; the D gene is possibly TRBD2 (5 bases). Trimming left V 6 bases short and J 0 bases short, with 7 bases between. This CDR3 region has 13 residues. Germline CDR1 is MNHEY and CDR2 is SMNVEV (reference sequence). The CDR3 DNA is TGTGCCAGCAGAAGAGGGAGCACAGATACGCAGTATTTT. Translating it yields CASRRGSTDTQYF.

The chain carries TRBV3-1 (or the pseudogene TRBV3-2) and TRBJ2-6; D gene uncertain. This CDR3 contains 16 residues. The germline CDR1 and CDR2 sequences are LGHDT and YNNKEL (reference sequence). V was cut by 1 base and J by 1 base, with 8 bases left in between. The CDR3 spells CASSQVGLSGANVLTF. The CDR3 DNA sequence: TGTGCCAGCAGCCAAGTTGGTCTTTCTGGGGCCAACGTCCTGACTTTC.

The CDR3, as DNA: TGCGCCAGCAGCTTAACAGGGCTGAACACTGAAGCTTTCTTT. Its translation is CASSLTGLNTEAFF. The chain joins TRBV5-1 to TRBJ1-1; D is possibly TRBD1 (6 bases). The CDR3 length is 14 residues. The V gene's germline CDR1 is SGHRS and CDR2 YFSETQ. V was pared by 2 bases and J by 0 bases, with 8 bases between.

V is TRBV11-1 and J is TRBJ1-3; no firm D call. The CDR3 contains 14 residues. Germline CDR1 is SGHAT and CDR2 is FQDESV (reference sequence). Trimming shortened V by 2 bases and J by 2 bases, and 7 bases separated the two germline ends. CDR3 sequence reads: CASSLSEAGNTIYF. The CDR3 DNA sequence: TGTGCCAGCAGCTTATCGGAAGCTGGAAACACCATATATTTT.

The chain combines TRBV3-1 (or the pseudogene TRBV3-2) with TRBJ1-4, with 8 positions matching TRBD1. V shed 2 bases and J 2 bases; nucleotides not matched to a gene: 1. The germline V gene has CDR1 LGHDT and CDR2 YNNKEL (reference sequence). The CDR3 contains 15 residues. The CDR3 region is CASSQYRGTNEKLFF. CDR3 DNA sequence: TGTGCCAGCAGCCAATACAGGGGGACTAATGAAAAACTGTTTTTT.

This clone was detected only a few times. This chain uses TRBV3-1 (or the pseudogene TRBV3-2) with TRBJ2-2; D not certain. With 1 base removed from V and 2 bases from J, the gap between germline ends came to 14 bases. The CDR3 is 17 residues long. The germline V gene has CDR1 LGHDT and CDR2 YNNKEL (reference sequence). The CDR3 spells CASSQALRFGNTGELFF. The CDR3 DNA reads as TGTGCCAGCAGCCAAGCGCTCAGATTTGGAAACACCGGGGAGCTGTTTTTT.

V usage is TRBV3-1 (or the pseudogene TRBV3-2) and J usage is TRBJ2-4; D remains unclear. V shed 0 bases and J shed 8 bases, with 11 bases lying between them. CDR1 and CDR2 from the germline V gene are LGHDT and YNNKEL (reference sequence). CDR3 size: 14 residues. The CDR3 spells CASSQDGDLYIQYF. DNA for the CDR3: TGTGCCAGCAGCCAAGATGGAGATTTATACATTCAGTACTTC.